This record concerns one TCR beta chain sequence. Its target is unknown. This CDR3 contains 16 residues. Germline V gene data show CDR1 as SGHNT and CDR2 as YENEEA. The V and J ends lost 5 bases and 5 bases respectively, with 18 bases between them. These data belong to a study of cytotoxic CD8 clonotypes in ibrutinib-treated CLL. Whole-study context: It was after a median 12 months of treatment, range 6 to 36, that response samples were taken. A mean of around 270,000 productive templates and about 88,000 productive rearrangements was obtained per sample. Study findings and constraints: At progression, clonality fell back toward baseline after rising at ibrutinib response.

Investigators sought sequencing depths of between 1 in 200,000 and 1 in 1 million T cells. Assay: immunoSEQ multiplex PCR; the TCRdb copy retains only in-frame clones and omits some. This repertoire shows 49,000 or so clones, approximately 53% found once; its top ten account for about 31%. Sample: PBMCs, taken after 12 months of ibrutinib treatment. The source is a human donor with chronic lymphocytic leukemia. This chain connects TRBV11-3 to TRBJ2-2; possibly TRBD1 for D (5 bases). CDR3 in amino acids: CASSQLLGARTGELFF. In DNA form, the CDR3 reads TGTGCCAGCAGCCAACTTTTAGGGGCGAGGACCGGGGAGCTGTTTTTT.